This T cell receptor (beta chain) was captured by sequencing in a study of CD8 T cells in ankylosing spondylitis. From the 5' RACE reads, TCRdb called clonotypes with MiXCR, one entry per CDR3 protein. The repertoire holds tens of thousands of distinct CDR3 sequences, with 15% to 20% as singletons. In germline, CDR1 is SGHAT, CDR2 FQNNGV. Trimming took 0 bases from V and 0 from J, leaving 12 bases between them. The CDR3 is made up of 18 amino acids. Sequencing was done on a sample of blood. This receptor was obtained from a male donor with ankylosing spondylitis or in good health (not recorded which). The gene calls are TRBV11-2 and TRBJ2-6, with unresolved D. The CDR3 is CASSLDRAVGSGANVLTF. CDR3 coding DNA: TGTGCCAGCAGCTTAGATCGAGCAGTAGGCTCTGGGGCCAACGTCCTGACTTTC.